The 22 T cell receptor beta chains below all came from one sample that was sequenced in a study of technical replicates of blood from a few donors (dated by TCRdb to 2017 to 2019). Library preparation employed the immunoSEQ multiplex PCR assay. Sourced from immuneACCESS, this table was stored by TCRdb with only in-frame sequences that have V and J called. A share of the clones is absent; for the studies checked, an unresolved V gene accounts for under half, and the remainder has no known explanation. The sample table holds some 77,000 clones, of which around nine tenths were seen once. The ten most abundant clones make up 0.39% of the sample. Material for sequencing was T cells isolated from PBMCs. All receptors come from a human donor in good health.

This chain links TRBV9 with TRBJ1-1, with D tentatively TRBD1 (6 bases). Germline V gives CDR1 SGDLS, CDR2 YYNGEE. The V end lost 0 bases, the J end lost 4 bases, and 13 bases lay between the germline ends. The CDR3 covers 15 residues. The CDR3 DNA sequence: TGTGCCAGCAGCGTAGAGGACAGTTTCGGCACTGAAGCTTTCTTT. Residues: CASSVEDSFGTEAFF.

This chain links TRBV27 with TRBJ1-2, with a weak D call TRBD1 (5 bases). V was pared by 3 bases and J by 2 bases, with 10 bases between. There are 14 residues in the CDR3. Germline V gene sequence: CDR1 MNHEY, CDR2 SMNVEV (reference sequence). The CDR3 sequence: CASSLGEGNYGYTF. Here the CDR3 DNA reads TGTGCCAGCAGTTTGGGGGAGGGGAACTATGGCTACACCTTC.

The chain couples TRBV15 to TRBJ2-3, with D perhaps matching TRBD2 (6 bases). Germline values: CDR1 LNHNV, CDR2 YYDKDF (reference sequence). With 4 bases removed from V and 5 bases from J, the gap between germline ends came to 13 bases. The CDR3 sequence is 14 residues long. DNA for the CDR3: TGTGCCACCAGCAAGGAGGGAGCAATAGATACGCAGTATTTT. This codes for CATSKEGAIDTQYF.

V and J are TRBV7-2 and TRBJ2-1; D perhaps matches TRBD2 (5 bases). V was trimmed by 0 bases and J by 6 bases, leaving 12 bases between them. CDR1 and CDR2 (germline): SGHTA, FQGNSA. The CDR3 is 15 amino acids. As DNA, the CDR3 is TGTGCCAGCAGCTTAGCTGGGAGTACCTTCAATGAGCAGTTCTTC. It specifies CASSLAGSTFNEQFF.

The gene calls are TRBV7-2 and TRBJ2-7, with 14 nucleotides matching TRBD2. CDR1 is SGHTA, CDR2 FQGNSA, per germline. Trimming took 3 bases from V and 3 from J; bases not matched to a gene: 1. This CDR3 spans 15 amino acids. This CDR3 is CASSFGLAGGYEQYF. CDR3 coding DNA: TGTGCCAGCAGCTTCGGACTAGCGGGAGGCTACGAGCAGTACTTC.

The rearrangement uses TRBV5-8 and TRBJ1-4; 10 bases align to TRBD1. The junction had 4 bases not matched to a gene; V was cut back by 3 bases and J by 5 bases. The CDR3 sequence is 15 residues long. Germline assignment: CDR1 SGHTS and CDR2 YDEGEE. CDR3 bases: TGTGCCAGCAGCTCGCGGGACAGGGGAAATGAAAAACTGTTTTTT. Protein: CASSSRDRGNEKLFF. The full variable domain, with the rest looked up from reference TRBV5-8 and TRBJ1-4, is EAGVTQSPTHLIKTRGQQATLRCSPISGHTSVYWYQQALGLGLQFLLWYDEGEERNRGNFPPRFSGRQFPNYSSELNVNALELEDSALYLCASSSRDRGNEKLFFGSGTQLSVL.

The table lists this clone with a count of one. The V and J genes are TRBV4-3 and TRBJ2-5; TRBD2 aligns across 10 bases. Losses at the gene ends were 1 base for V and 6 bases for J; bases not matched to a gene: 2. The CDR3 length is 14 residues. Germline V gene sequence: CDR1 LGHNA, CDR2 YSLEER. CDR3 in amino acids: CASSQGSGRQTQYF. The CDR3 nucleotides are TGCGCCAGCAGCCAAGGTAGCGGGAGGCAGACCCAGTACTTC.

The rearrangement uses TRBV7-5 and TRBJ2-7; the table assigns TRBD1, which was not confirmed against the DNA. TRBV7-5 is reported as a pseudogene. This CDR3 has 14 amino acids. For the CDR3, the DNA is TGTGTCAGAAGCTTCCGGGACAGTTCCTACGAGCAGTACTTC. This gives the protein CVRSFRDSSYEQYF.

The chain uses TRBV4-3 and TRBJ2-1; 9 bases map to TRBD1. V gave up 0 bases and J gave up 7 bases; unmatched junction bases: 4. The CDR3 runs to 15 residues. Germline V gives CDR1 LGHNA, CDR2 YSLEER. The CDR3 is CASSQEGQGVNEQFF. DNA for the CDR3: TGCGCCAGCAGCCAAGAGGGACAGGGTGTAAATGAGCAGTTCTTC.

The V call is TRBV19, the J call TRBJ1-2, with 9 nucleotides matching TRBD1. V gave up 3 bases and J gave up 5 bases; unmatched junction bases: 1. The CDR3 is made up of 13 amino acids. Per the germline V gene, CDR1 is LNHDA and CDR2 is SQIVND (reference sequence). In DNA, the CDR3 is TGTGCCAGTAGTATTGGGACAGGGTATGGCTACACCTTC. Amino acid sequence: CASSIGTGYGYTF.

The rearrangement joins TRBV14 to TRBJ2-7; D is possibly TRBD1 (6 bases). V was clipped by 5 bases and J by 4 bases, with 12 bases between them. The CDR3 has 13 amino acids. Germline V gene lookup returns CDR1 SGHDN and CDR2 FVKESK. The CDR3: CASSFFRGYEQYF. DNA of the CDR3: TGTGCCAGCAGCTTCTTCAGGGGATACGAGCAGTACTTC.

The CDR3 DNA is TGTGCCAGCAGCCGGGGGGGCACCGGGGAGCTGTTTTTT. Its protein is CASSRGGTGELFF. V and J are TRBV6-5 and TRBJ2-2; TRBD2 aligns across 8 bases. Germline CDR1 reads MNHEY; CDR2 reads SVGAGI. Germline trimming cut 6 bases from V and 4 bases from J; bases unmatched to any gene: 1. This CDR3 comprises 13 residues.

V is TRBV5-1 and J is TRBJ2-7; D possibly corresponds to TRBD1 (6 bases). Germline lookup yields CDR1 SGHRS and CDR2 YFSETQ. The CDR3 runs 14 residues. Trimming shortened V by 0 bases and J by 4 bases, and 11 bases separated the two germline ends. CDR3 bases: TGCGCCAGCAGCTTGGCCGGGACACCTTACGAGCAGTACTTC. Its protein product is CASSLAGTPYEQYF. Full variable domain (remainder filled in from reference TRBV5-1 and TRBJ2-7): KAGVTQTPRYLIKTRGQQVTLSCSPISGHRSVSWYQQTPGQGLQFLFEYFSETQRNKGNFPGRFSGRQFSNSRSEMNVSTLELGDSALYLCASSLAGTPYEQYFGPGTRLTVT.

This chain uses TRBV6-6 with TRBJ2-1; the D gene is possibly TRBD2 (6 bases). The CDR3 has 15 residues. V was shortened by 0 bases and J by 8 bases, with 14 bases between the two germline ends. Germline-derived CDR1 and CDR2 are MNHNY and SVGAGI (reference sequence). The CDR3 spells CASSYSGWGVDEQFF. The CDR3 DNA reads TGTGCCAGCAGTTACTCGGGATGGGGGGTCGATGAGCAGTTCTTC.

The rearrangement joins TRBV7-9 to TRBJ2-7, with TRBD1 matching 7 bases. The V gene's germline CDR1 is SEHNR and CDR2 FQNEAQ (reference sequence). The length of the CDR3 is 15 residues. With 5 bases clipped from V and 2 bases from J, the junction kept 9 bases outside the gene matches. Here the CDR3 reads CASSLGDSWTYEQYF. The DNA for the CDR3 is TGTGCCAGCAGCCTGGGGGACAGCTGGACCTACGAGCAGTACTTC.

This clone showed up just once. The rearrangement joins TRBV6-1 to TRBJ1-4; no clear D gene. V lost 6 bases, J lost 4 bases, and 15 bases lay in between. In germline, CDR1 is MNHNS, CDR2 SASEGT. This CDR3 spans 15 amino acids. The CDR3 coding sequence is TGTGCCAGCAGCCCGGGTCCCTACATTAATGAAAAACTGTTTTTT. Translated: CASSPGPYINEKLFF.

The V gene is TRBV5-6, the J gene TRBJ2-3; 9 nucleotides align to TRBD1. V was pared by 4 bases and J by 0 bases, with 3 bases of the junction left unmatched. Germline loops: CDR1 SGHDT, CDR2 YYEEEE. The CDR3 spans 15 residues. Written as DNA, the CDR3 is TGTGCCAGCAGCCGGGGACAGGGAAGCACAGATACGCAGTATTTT. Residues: CASSRGQGSTDTQYF.

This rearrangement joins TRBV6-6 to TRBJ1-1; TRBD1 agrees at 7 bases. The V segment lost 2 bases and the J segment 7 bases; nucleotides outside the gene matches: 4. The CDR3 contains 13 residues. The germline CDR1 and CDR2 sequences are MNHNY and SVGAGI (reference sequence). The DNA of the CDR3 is TGTGCCAGCAGTTACCGCGACAGGGTTGAAGCTTTCTTT. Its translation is CASSYRDRVEAFF.

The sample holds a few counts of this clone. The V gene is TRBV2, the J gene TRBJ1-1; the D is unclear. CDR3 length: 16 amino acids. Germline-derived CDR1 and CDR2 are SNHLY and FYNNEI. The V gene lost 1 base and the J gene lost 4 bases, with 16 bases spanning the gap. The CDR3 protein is CASSEEPPLVGTEAFF. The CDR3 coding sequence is TGTGCCAGCAGTGAAGAGCCACCTCTGGTTGGCACTGAAGCTTTCTTT. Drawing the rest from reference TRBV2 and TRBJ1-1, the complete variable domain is EPEVTQTPSHQVTQMGQEVILRCVPISNHLYFYWYRQILGQKVEFLVSFYNNEISEKSEIFDDQFSVERPDGSNFTLKIRSTKLEDSAMYFCASSEEPPLVGTEAFFGQGTRLTVV.

For the CDR3, the DNA is TGTGCCAGCAGCCAAGATGCTAGCGAAGGCACAGATACGCAGTATTTT. The encoded protein is CASSQDASEGTDTQYF. This sequence joins TRBV4-2 and TRBJ2-3; possibly TRBD2 for D (6 bases). Germline V gene sequence: CDR1 LGHNA, CDR2 YNFKEQ. Trimming took off 0 bases at V and 1 base at J, with 11 bases between the two ends. The CDR3 consists of 16 residues.

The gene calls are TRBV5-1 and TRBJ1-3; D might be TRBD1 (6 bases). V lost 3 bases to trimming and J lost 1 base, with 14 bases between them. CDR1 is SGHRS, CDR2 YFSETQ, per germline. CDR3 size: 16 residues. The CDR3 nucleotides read TGCGCCAGCAGCTATGATTCTACAGGGTCTGGAAACACCATATATTTT. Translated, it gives CASSYDSTGSGNTIYF.

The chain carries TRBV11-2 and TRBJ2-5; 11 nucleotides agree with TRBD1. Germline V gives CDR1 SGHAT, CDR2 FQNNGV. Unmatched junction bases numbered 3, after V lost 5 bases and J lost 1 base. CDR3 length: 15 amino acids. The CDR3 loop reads CASSHGTGGQETQYF. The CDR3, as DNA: TGTGCCAGCAGCCACGGGACAGGGGGCCAAGAGACCCAGTACTTC.